One and the same sample provided the 30 T cell receptor beta chains below, sequenced in a study of T cell responses to AZD1222 COVID-19 vaccine. The protocol was immunoSEQ multiplex PCR, while the TCRdb copy is restricted to in-frame clones and leaves out a portion. The sample lists some 150,000 clones, about 95% occurring once. The specimen was peripheral blood, collected on day 0 of AZD1222 vaccination. The receptors come from an adult in good health.

The CDR3 region has the DNA TGCAGCGTTGCTGTTCGGTGGGACAGGGGTTCCTACAATGAGCAGTTCTTC. It yields the protein CSVAVRWDRGSYNEQFF. This chain uses TRBV29-1 with TRBJ2-1, with 10 bases identical to TRBD1. The CDR3 extends over 17 amino acids. V gave up 4 bases and J gave up 1 base; unmatched junction bases: 10. Germline loops: CDR1 SQVTM, CDR2 ANQGSEA.

J is TRBJ1-1 and V is TRBV19; D is unclear. The V gene's germline CDR1 is LNHDA and CDR2 SQIVND (reference sequence). Between the trimmed V and J ends, which lost 5 bases and 12 bases, there was a span of 13 bases. The CDR3 consists of 11 residues. The CDR3: CASSPPGVPFF. Written as DNA, the CDR3 is TGTGCCAGTAGTCCTCCCGGCGTACCTTTCTTT.

V gene TRBV5-5 combines with J gene TRBJ1-1; D gene unclear. Germline V CDR1 and CDR2: SGHKS, YYEKEE (reference sequence). This CDR3 region has 13 residues. Trimming stripped 4 bases from V and 10 bases from J, with 17 bases between. The CDR3 reads CASSTGSGGGAFF. The CDR3 region has the DNA TGTGCCAGCAGCACCGGGTCGGGAGGAGGAGCTTTCTTT.

This CDR3 is CASSDPNTEAFF. In DNA, the CDR3 is TGTGCCAGCAGTGATCCGAACACTGAAGCTTTCTTT. The chain is built from TRBV2 and TRBJ1-1; no reliable D call. Germline CDR1 reads SNHLY; CDR2 reads FYNNEI. The V end was cut by 3 bases, the J end by 1 base, with 3 bases between. CDR3 length equals 12 residues.

The chain has TRBV6-5 and TRBJ2-3, with D unclear. The CDR3 sequence is 16 residues long. Trimming removed 1 base at V and 0 bases at J, with 11 bases between. Germline V CDR1 and CDR2: MNHEY, SVGAGI. CDR3 in DNA: TGTGCCAGCAGTTACTGGGCAAGAACTAGCACAGATACGCAGTATTTT. Translated: CASSYWARTSTDTQYF.

The chain recombines TRBV15 with TRBJ1-6; TRBD1 is a possible D gene (6 bases). CDR3 length: 17 amino acids. V was pared by 0 bases and J by 7 bases, with 16 bases between. Per the germline V gene, CDR1 is LNHNV and CDR2 is YYDKDF (reference sequence). CDR3 DNA: TGTGCCACCAGCAGAGATCCAGGCGGCAGGGGCAATTCACCCCTCCACTTT. Its translation: CATSRDPGGRGNSPLHF. Full variable domain (remainder filled in from reference TRBV15 and TRBJ1-6): DAMVIQNPRYQVTQFGKPVTLSCSQTLNHNVMYWYQQKSSQAPKLLFHYYDKDFNNEADTPDNFQSRRPNTSFCFLDIRSPGLGDTAMYLCATSRDPGGRGNSPLHFGNGTRLTVT.

This clone has a single count. The chain employs TRBV5-6 and TRBJ2-1; no clear D gene. V lost 4 bases, J lost 4 bases, and 21 bases lay in between. Germline loops: CDR1 SGHDT, CDR2 YYEEEE. The CDR3 contains 17 residues. As DNA, the CDR3 is TGTGCCAGCAGCGGATGGTTTGGGTCCAATTCTTACAATGAGCAGTTCTTC. Encoded protein: CASSGWFGSNSYNEQFF.

J is TRBJ2-2 and V is TRBV12-3 or TRBV12-4, with D uncertain. The V end was cut by 6 bases, the J end by 5 bases, with 10 bases between. The CDR3 runs 13 residues. The CDR3 nucleotides read TGTGCCAGCAGCATCCTAGGGACCGGGGAGCTGTTTTTT. The encoded protein is CASSILGTGELFF.

The V gene is TRBV5-5, the J gene TRBJ1-2; D not certain. The germline V and J ends were trimmed by 0 bases and 3 bases, with 15 bases remaining between them. Per the germline V gene, CDR1 is SGHKS and CDR2 is YYEKEE (reference sequence). The CDR3 has 16 amino acids. As DNA, the CDR3 is TGTGCCAGCAGCTTGGTCGCGAGCGGCTTTGACTATGGCTACACCTTC. Its protein is CASSLVASGFDYGYTF. Full variable domain (outside the CDR3, taken from reference TRBV5-5 and TRBJ1-2): DAGVTQSPTHLIKTRGQQVTLRCSPISGHKSVSWYQQVLGQGPQFIFQYYEKEERGRGNFPDRFSARQFPNYSSELNVNALLLGDSALYLCASSLVASGFDYGYTFGSGTRLTVV.

The DNA for the CDR3 is TGTGCCATCAGTGAAGCCGGGACACCAGAGCAGTACGTC. This translates into CAISEAGTPEQYV. The rearrangement uses TRBV10-3 and TRBJ2-7; the D gene is possibly TRBD1 (6 bases). Trimming took off 3 bases at V and 7 bases at J, with 13 bases between the two ends. Per the germline V gene, CDR1 is ENHRY and CDR2 is SYGVKD. There are 13 residues in the CDR3.

This chain links TRBV3-1 (or the pseudogene TRBV3-2) with TRBJ1-5; D might be TRBD1 (5 bases). The length of the CDR3 is 15 residues. Trimming cost V 0 bases and J 1 base, with 7 bases left between them. Germline CDR1 is LGHDT and CDR2 is YNNKEL (reference sequence). CDR3 sequence reads: CASSQDGTSNQPQHF. The DNA for the CDR3 is TGTGCCAGCAGCCAAGACGGGACGAGCAATCAGCCCCAGCATTTT.

This chain uses TRBV5-1 with TRBJ2-7, with 14 bases lining up with TRBD2. V lost 0 bases, J lost 4 bases, and 15 bases stayed unmatched. The CDR3 sequence is 20 residues long. Germline CDR1 SGHRS, CDR2 YFSETQ. Here the CDR3 DNA reads TGCGCCAGCAGCTTGGTTTCGACTAGCGGGAGGGCTAAGGTTTTATACGAGCAGTACGTC. This gives the protein CASSLVSTSGRAKVLYEQYV.

The chain recombines TRBV27 with TRBJ1-1; tentative D call: TRBD1 (6 bases). The germline V gene has CDR1 MNHEY and CDR2 SMNVEV (reference sequence). The V end lost 7 bases, the J end lost 0 bases, and 12 bases lay between the germline ends. The CDR3 loop spans 14 amino acids. The CDR3 DNA reads as TGTGCCAGCACCCCGACAGGATTGAACACTGAAGCTTTCTTT. It encodes CASTPTGLNTEAFF.

This chain links TRBV28 with TRBJ1-1; the match to TRBD1 covers 7 bases. J was trimmed by 2 bases and V by 10 bases; bases with no gene match: 7. Per germline, CDR1 MDHEN and CDR2 SYDVKM. The CDR3 totals 13 residues. The DNA of the CDR3 is TGTGCCACCACCGGGACAGTTAACACTGAAGCTTTCTTT. Protein product: CATTGTVNTEAFF.

This rearrangement joins TRBV7-2 to TRBJ1-2, with no clear D. CDR1 is SGHTA, CDR2 FQGNSA, per germline. The CDR3 is 15 residues long. The germline V and J ends were trimmed by 5 bases and 3 bases, with 16 bases remaining between them. DNA of the CDR3: TGTGCCAGCAGCCCTCGACAAGGAGGTCACTATGGCTACACCTTC. Residues: CASSPRQGGHYGYTF.

V gene TRBV2 combines with J gene TRBJ2-7; D is perhaps TRBD2 (5 bases). This CDR3 is 12 amino acids long. V dropped 6 bases and J dropped 6 bases, with 12 bases sitting between them. Germline-derived CDR1 and CDR2 are SNHLY and FYNNEI. Here the CDR3 reads CASSLVEAEQYV. In DNA form, the CDR3 reads TGTGCCAGCAGCTTGGTGGAGGCCGAGCAGTACGTC.

The chain carries TRBV11-2 and TRBJ2-6; no reliable D call. V gave up 1 base and J gave up 4 bases, with 8 bases separating them. This CDR3 has 15 amino acids. Germline CDR1 is SGHAT and CDR2 is FQNNGV. The CDR3 loop reads CASSLGPIGANVLTF. In DNA form, the CDR3 reads TGTGCCAGCAGCTTAGGACCGATCGGGGCCAACGTCCTGACTTTC.

The CDR3 sequence is CASSADLGGARETQYF. The CDR3 nucleotides read TGCGCCAGCAGCGCCGACCTCGGGGGGGCTAGAGAGACCCAGTACTTC. The chain joins TRBV5-1 to TRBJ2-5; TRBD2 agrees at 8 bases. The CDR3 length is 16 residues. The germline gives CDR1 SGHRS, CDR2 YFSETQ. The junction had 12 bases not matched to a gene; V was cut back by 4 bases and J by 4 bases.

The genes are TRBV7-9 and TRBJ2-4; D ambiguous. The ends were cut back, 4 bases at V and 0 bases at J, with 7 bases in the middle. The CDR3 totals 14 residues. Germline loops: CDR1 SEHNR, CDR2 FQNEAQ (reference sequence). CDR3 coding DNA: TGTGCCAGCAGCTCCGACTCAGCCAAAAACATTCAGTACTTC. It yields the protein CASSSDSAKNIQYF.

CDR3 nucleotides: TGCAGCGTTGAAGACACCTCGCGGGAAGAGCAGTTCTTC. This sequence encodes CSVEDTSREEQFF. The chain joins TRBV29-1 to TRBJ2-1; D is possibly TRBD2 (6 bases). From germline, CDR1 is SQVTM and CDR2 ANQGSEA. The CDR3 has 13 amino acids. Deletions cut 0 bases from V and 10 bases from J, with 13 bases between.

CDR3 protein: CASSSWTQTWAFYEQYV. In DNA form, the CDR3 reads TGTGCCAGCAGTAGTTGGACGCAGACCTGGGCCTTCTACGAGCAGTACGTC. This chain connects TRBV28 to TRBJ2-7; D is undetermined. CDR1 and CDR2 from the germline V gene are MDHEN and SYDVKM. Trimming pared 5 bases from V and 3 bases from J, leaving 23 bases between. The length of the CDR3 is 17 residues.

V usage is TRBV19 and J usage is TRBJ1-2, with a possible D match to TRBD1 (5 bases). The V gene lost 5 bases and the J gene lost 4 bases, with 8 bases spanning the gap. CDR1 is LNHDA, CDR2 SQIVND, per germline (reference sequence). The CDR3 length is 12 residues. CDR3 protein: CASSLDTYGYTF. Written as DNA, the CDR3 is TGTGCCAGTAGTCTGGACACCTATGGCTACACCTTC.

The V and J genes are TRBV18 and TRBJ2-7; 9 bases agree with TRBD1. CDR3 length: 15 amino acids. J was trimmed by 2 bases and V by 3 bases; bases with no gene match: 5. Germline CDR1 and CDR2: KGHSH and LQKENI. CDR3 nucleotides: TGTGCCAGCTCACCCGGACAGGGGTCAACCTACGAGCAGTACGTC. This gives the protein CASSPGQGSTYEQYV.

The rearrangement links TRBV6-4 to TRBJ2-2; 9 nucleotides line up with TRBD2. Germline CDR1 is MRHNA and CDR2 is SNTAGT. The V gene end was trimmed by 3 bases and the J gene end by 6 bases; junction bases not matched to a gene: 5. CDR3 length: 15 residues. The chain's CDR3 is CASSEGTSLPGELFF. The CDR3 DNA sequence: TGTGCCAGCAGTGAAGGGACTAGCCTTCCCGGGGAGCTGTTTTTT.

The rearrangement joins TRBV18 to TRBJ1-4; 7 bases line up with TRBD1. Trimming took 1 base from V and 8 from J; bases not matched to a gene: 7. Germline-derived CDR1 and CDR2 are KGHSH and LQKENI. This CDR3 spans 15 amino acids. Here the CDR3 DNA reads TGTGCCAGCTCACCACAGGACAGGTTGAGCGAAAAACTGTTTTTT. Its translation: CASSPQDRLSEKLFF.

This sequence joins TRBV7-8 and TRBJ2-3, with D perhaps matching TRBD1 (5 bases). V lost 5 bases, J lost 0 bases, and 15 bases lay in between. Looked up from germline, CDR1 is SGHVS and CDR2 is FQNEAQ. This CDR3 contains 16 residues. The CDR3 DNA sequence: TGTGCCAGCAGCGCAAATCAGGGCGAAAGCACAGATACGCAGTATTTT. It specifies CASSANQGESTDTQYF.

V is TRBV3-1 (or the pseudogene TRBV3-2) and J is TRBJ1-3; no firm D call. CDR1 is LGHDT and CDR2 is YNNKEL in the germline V gene (reference sequence). This CDR3 has 18 amino acids. The V end lost 1 base, the J end lost 0 bases, and 16 bases lay between the germline ends. CDR3 sequence: CASSQALGDRSSGNTIYF. The CDR3 DNA sequence: TGTGCCAGCAGCCAAGCCCTCGGGGATAGGAGCTCTGGAAACACCATATATTTT.

This clone has just a few counts. The gene calls are TRBV24-1 and TRBJ2-3, with D perhaps TRBD1 or TRBD2 (5 bases each). From germline, CDR1 is KGHDR and CDR2 SFDVKD. The ends were cut back, 9 bases at V and 1 base at J, with 10 bases in the middle. This CDR3 is built from 13 residues. The CDR3: CATLMGGTDTQYF. The CDR3 DNA sequence: TGTGCCACCCTCATGGGGGGCACAGATACGCAGTATTTT.

In this sample, this clone turned up once. The gene calls are TRBV5-1 and TRBJ2-7; 10 nucleotides match TRBD2. This CDR3 is built from 15 residues. The germline gives CDR1 SGHRS, CDR2 YFSETQ. Trimming at V came to 9 bases and at J to 3 bases, leaving 12 bases not matched to a gene. Written as DNA, the CDR3 is TGCGCCATCTCTTCTCTAGCGGGAGTGGACTACGAGCAGTACGTC. It yields the protein CAISSLAGVDYEQYV.

This clone is a singleton in its sample. CDR3 sequence (DNA): TGTGCCAGCAGTGAACCAGGGGAAAGATCCTACGAGCAGTACGTC. It translates to CASSEPGERSYEQYV. This chain connects TRBV6-1 to TRBJ2-7; the D gene is possibly TRBD1 (6 bases). Germline V gene lookup returns CDR1 MNHNS and CDR2 SASEGT. The V end lost 2 bases, the J end lost 1 base, and 12 bases lay between the germline ends. The CDR3 extends over 15 amino acids.